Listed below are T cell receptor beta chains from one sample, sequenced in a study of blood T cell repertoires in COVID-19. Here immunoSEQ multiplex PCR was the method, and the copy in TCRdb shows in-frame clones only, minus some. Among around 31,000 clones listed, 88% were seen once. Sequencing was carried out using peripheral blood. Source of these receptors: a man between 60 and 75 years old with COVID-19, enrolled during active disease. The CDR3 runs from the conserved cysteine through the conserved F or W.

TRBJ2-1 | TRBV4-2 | CASNPQSGSYNEQFF
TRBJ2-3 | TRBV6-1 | CASSELRAAGTDTQYF
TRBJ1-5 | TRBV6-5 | CATAFRGSSNQPQHF
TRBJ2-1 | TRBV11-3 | CASSGGGSWNSEQFF
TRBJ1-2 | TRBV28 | CASSTFDRGNYGYTF
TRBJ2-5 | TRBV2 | CASSEANRAYF
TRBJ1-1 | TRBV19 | CASSMGTGGNTEAFF
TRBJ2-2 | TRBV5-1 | CASRSIGGAGELFF
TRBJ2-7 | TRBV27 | CASKLTGWSYEQYF
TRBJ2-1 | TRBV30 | CAWRTSGIEEQFF
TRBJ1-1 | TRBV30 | CAWRNRKGENTEAFF
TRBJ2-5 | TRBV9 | CASSVVSGEGTQYF
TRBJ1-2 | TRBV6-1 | CASSETQGGRPRFLYTF
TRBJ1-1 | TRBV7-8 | CASSLDQAGEAFF
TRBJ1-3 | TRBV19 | CASSRVNSGNTIYF
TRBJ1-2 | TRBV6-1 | CASIRGGADGYTF
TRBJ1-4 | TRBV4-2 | CASSQEGQGSTNEKLFF
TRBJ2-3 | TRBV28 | CASSFLSGTDTQYF
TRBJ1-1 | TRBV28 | CASSLSGGAPTTEAFF
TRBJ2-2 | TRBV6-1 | CASSEARLANTGELFF
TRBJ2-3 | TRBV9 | CASSVDVGQGAPTDTQYF
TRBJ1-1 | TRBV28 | CASSPRDSTEAFF
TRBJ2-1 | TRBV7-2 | CASSFWSSGSGEQFF
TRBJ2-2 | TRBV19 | CASSPPGQGWPGELFF
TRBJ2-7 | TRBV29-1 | CSVGGGALYEQYF
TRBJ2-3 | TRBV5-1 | CASSLVRTGGGDTQYF
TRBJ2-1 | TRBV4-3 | CASSLGLAGVFNEQFF
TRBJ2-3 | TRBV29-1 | CSVGGRGQGAVTDTQYF
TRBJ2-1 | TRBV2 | CASSQAIPQFF
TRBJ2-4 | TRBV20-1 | CSASGGQGENIQYF
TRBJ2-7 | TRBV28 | CASSFMGLNYEQYF
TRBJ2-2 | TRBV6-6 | CATRGDTGELFF
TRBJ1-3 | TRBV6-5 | CASSSRGIGNTIYF
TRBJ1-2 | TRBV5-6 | CASSLSGTSNYGYTF
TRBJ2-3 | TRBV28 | CATLGGTQYF
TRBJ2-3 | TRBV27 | CASSSLTGDRGDTQYF
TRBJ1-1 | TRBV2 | CASSAGQGLEAFF
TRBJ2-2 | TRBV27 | CASSSRTSGRYTGELFF
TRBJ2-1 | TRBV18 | CASSPTSEGYNEQFF
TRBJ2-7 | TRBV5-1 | CASSLGGGPFEQYF
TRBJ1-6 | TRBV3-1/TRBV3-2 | CASSPRGMGYNSPLHF
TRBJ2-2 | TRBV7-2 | CASSHPAGAGELFF
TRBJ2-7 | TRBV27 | CASRKGDEQYF
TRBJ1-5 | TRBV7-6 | CASSPGYKDQPQHF
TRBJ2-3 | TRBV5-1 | CASSEGGADTQYF
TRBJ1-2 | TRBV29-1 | CSAETGGYTF
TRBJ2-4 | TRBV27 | CASSPSTANIQYF
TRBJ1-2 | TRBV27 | CASTAGGRVDGYTF
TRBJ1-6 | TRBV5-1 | CASSWTGGDSPLHF
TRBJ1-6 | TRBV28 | CASSLGQGVHSPLHF
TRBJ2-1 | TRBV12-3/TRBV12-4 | CASSFQTENEQFF
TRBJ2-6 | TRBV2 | CASRASGANVLTF
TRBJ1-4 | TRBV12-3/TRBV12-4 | CASRYSVNEKLFF
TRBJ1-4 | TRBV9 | CASSAAGEGEKLFF
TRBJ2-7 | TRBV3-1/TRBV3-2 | CASSQGAKQYF
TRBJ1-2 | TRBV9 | CASSAYRDSRYTF
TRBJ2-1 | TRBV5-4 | CASSLTAGAYNEQFF
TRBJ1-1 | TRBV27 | CASSLSTGLAEAFF
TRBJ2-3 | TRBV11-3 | CASSLRASGGPDTQYF